This TCR beta chain was identified during a study of human T cells and chemical hapten exposure. General observations from the study: TCRs whose frequency exceeded 1 in 1000 remained the same following DPC sensitization.

This clonotype appeared a single time. Its target is not known. The CDR3 runs to 16 residues. With V trimmed by 3 bases and J by 4 bases, 10 bases remained unmatched. Germline CDR1 reads SGHAT; CDR2 reads FQNNGV. The library attached unique molecular identifiers to individual cDNA molecules. TCRdb recomputed calls from the reads with MiXCR, one row per CDR3 protein. The table includes approximately 800 distinct CDR3 sequences, about 75% detected once. Before extraction, the whole blood was not fractionated, and total RNA was taken from it. The receptor's source is a human donor with alopecia, or a healthy volunteer (not recorded which). Some clones in this sample may be carry-over from other donors' samples. This table probably holds off-target reads from a library built for another chain. The genes are TRBV11-2 and TRBJ1-2; TRBD1 matches at 8 bases. Sequencing was carried out using whole blood. In DNA, the CDR3 is TGTGCCAGCAGCTTGGTCCCGGGACAGGCCCTCTATGGCTACACCTTC. This translates into CASSLVPGQALYGYTF.